Described below is a single TCR beta chain sequence and its context. The CDR3 has 16 residues. Germline V lookup: CDR1 LNHDA, CDR2 SQIVND (reference sequence). With 5 bases removed from V and 0 bases from J, the gap between germline ends came to 15 bases. This sample is part of a study of T cell responses to AZD1222 COVID-19 vaccine. Profiling relied on immunoSEQ multiplex PCR, and the TCRdb table lists in-frame clones only, not all of them. Among roughly 120,000 clones listed, 70% to 90% were seen once. This clonotype originated in an adult in good health. The chain couples TRBV19 to TRBJ2-3; D may be TRBD2 (6 bases). This specimen was peripheral blood, taken on day 0 of AZD1222 vaccination. CDR3 region: CASSAGLPPSTDTQYF. CDR3 in DNA: TGTGCCAGTAGTGCGGGACTTCCCCCGAGCACAGATACGCAGTATTTT.